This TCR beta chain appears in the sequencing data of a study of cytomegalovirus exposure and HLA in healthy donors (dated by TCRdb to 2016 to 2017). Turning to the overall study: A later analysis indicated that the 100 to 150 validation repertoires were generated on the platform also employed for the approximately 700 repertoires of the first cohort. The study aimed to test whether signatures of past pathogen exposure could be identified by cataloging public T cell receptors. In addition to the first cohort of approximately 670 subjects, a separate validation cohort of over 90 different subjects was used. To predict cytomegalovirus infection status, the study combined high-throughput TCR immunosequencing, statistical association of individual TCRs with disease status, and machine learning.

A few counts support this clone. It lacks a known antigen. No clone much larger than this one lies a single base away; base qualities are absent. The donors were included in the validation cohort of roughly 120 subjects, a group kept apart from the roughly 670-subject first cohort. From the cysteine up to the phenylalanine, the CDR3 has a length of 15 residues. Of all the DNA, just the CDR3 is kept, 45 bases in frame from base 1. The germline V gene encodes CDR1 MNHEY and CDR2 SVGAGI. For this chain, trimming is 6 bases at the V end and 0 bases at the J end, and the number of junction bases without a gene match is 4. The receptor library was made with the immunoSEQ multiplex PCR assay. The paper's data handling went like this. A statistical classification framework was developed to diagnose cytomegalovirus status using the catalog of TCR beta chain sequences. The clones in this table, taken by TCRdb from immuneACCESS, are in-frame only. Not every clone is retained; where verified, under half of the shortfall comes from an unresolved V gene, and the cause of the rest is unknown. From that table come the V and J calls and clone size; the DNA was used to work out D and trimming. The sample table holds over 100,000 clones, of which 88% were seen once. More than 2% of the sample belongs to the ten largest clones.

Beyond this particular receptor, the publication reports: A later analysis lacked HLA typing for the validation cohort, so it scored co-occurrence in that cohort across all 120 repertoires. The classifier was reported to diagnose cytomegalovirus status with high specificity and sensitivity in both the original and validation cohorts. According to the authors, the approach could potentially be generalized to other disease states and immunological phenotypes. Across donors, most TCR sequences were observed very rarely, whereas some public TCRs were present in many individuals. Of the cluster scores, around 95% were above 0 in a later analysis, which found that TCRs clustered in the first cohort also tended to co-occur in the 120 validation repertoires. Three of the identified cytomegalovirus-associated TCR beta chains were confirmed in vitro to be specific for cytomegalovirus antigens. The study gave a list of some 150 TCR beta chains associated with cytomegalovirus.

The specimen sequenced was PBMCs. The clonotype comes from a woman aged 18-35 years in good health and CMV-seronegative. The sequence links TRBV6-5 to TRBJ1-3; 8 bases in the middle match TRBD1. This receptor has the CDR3 CASRTGASSGNTIYF. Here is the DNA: TGTGCCAGCAGGACAGGGGCCAGCTCTGGAAACACCATATATTTT.